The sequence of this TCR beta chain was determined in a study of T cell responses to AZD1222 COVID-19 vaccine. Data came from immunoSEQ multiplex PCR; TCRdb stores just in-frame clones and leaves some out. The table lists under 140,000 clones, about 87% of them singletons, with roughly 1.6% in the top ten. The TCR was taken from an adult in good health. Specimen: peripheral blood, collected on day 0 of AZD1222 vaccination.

The CDR3 is CASRTGTAASPLHF. The CDR3 DNA sequence: TGTGCCAGCAGAACCGGGACAGCAGCGTCACCCCTCCACTTT. The rearrangement uses TRBV6-5 and TRBJ1-6; 7 nucleotides line up with TRBD1. CDR1 MNHEY and CDR2 SVGAGI come from the germline V gene. With V trimmed by 6 bases and J by 10 bases, 9 bases remained unmatched. This CDR3 has 14 amino acids.